Listed below are T cell receptor beta chains from one sample, sequenced in a study of cytomegalovirus exposure and HLA in healthy donors. The method was immunoSEQ multiplex PCR; TCRdb's version includes in-frame clones alone and lacks a portion of them. The table lists about 130,000 clones, more than 75% of them singletons, with around 1.6% in the top ten. Sequenced: PBMCs. The receptors were sampled from a female donor in good health and CMV-seronegative. Each CDR3 is given with its conserved first and last residue. A D gene is named only where the DNA matches it firmly. For some rows the clone size is stated as once, few or many, or as a class when expanded; others skip it.

-,TRBV5-4,-,TRBJ2-1,CASSSEARNEQFF,TGTGCCAGCAGCTCCGAGGCAAGAAATGAGCAGTTCTTC
-,TRBV30,-,TRBJ2-7,CAWSRDSNSYEQYF,TGTGCCTGGAGCCGGGACTCAAACTCCTACGAGCAGTACTTC
few,TRBV10-3,-,TRBJ2-5,CAISDASGSKETQYF,TGTGCCATCAGTGATGCGAGCGGGTCAAAAGAGACCCAGTACTTC
-,TRBV2,-,TRBJ2-1,CASGAGITPRSYNEQFF,TGTGCCAGCGGTGCCGGGATCACCCCCAGGTCCTACAATGAGCAGTTCTTC
-,TRBV11-3,-,TRBJ1-3,CASSLAGSSGNTIYF,TGTGCCAGCAGCTTAGCTGGCAGCTCTGGAAACACCATATATTTT
-,TRBV21-1,-,TRBJ2-7,CASSKGGQDTLYEQYF,TGTGCCAGCAGCAAAGGGGGTCAGGACACCCTATACGAGCAGTACTTC
-,TRBV6-5,TRBD1,TRBJ1-4,CASSRLGTGDEKLFF,TGTGCCAGCAGCCGCCTCGGGACAGGGGATGAAAAACTGTTTTTT
-,TRBV5-4,TRBD1,TRBJ2-2,CASSSRDREFTGELFF,TGTGCCAGCAGCTCAAGGGACAGGGAGTTCACCGGGGAGCTGTTTTTT
-,TRBV5-1,-,TRBJ1-1,CASSDQGMNTEAFF,TGCGCCAGCAGCGACCAGGGGATGAACACTGAAGCTTTCTTT
-,TRBV29-1,TRBD1,TRBJ2-5,CSAAGTGYQETQYF,TGCAGCGCAGCTGGGACAGGGTACCAAGAGACCCAGTACTTC
-,TRBV30,-,TRBJ2-7,CAWSLFMSSYEQYF,TGTGCCTGGTCCCTATTTATGAGCTCCTACGAGCAGTACTTC